This TCR beta chain was identified during a study of cytomegalovirus exposure and HLA in healthy donors (dated by TCRdb to 2016 to 2017). A note on the overall study: According to an earlier analysis of several hundred of the donors, 150 million to 200 million T cells yielded some 110 million unique TCR beta sequences and approximately 300 Gb of sequence data. Roughly 300 gigabases of sequencing data and about 92 million unique TCR sequences made up an early release that covered approximately 650 HLA-typed donors. Among the roughly 400 genotyped donors, under 90% belonged to the genetic ancestry cluster associated with self-reported Caucasian donors. The study aimed to test whether signatures of past pathogen exposure could be identified by cataloging public T cell receptors. The study profiled the T cell repertoires of approximately 700 subjects by immunosequencing and related them to cytomegalovirus serostatus. Along with the approximately 670-subject first cohort, a separate validation cohort of over a hundred different subjects was used. The study combined high-throughput TCR immunosequencing, statistical association of individual TCRs with disease status, and machine learning to predict cytomegalovirus infection status. A later analysis re-analyzed previously published TCR beta repertoires from 666 donors and added high-resolution HLA genotyping to study TCR occurrence patterns. The later analysis used no new phenotypic data to find candidate immune exposures, relying instead on TCR beta sequences and their occurrence across donors. In an earlier analysis of 500 to 650 of the donors, high-throughput TCR beta sequencing was used to judge whether each TCR beta V gene segment behaved as functional or pseudogenic. Donor age, sex, ethnicity and CMV serostatus were compiled alongside the repertoire data. Genome-wide SNP genotypes for about three fifths of the roughly 670 donors were used in a later genetic analysis, which treated that subset as a discovery cohort. All discovery cohort repertoires had been generated using a single sequencing platform. Both class I and class II loci were covered by HLA typing, at four-digit resolution. The number of donors typed differed by locus, with 629-630 for A, B, C, DRB1 and DQB1, over 500 for DQA1, about 610 for DPA1, and approximately 470 for DPB1. Because of strong linkage in the cohort, five DR-DQ haplotypes were treated as single units for association and clustering. Across approximately 420 genotyped donors of the cohort, an average of approximately 220,000 unique TCR beta nucleotide sequences per donor were sequenced, and roughly 18% of those sequences were non-productive. Overall results and qualifications from the work: In a later analysis, HLA-associated TCR beta chains showed more clonal expansion and lower generation probabilities than non-associated chains that were equally common. The 87-base-pair reads could not distinguish some IMGT-functional V segments, including TRBV6-2 and TRBV6-3, so those segments were excluded. In a later analysis, several top co-occurrence clusters were reported to appear linked to parvovirus B19, influenza, CMV and Epstein-Barr virus. In vitro tests confirmed that three of the cytomegalovirus-associated TCR beta chains recognize cytomegalovirus antigens. The presence/absence analyses assumed that sequencing depth was roughly uniform across donors, and that assumption may not be true. According to a later genetic analysis, donors in an Asian-associated ancestry cluster had fewer N-insertions in productive TCRs than the roughly 670-donor mean. A further reported finding was that TCR beta sequences accurately predicted the HLA-A and HLA-B alleles for most subjects in the first cohort. Linkage disequilibrium might explain the correlated functional status among segregating V segments, but an unknown experimental factor could not be ruled out. An association between a missense DCLRE1C variant and V-gene and J-gene trimming of TCR beta chains was found in a later genetic analysis and replicated in an independent cohort. Immune exposure information for the cohort was limited to CMV serostatus. In a later analysis, TCR association rates were found to vary across HLA loci, with the most associated TCRs seen for DRB1 alleles and the fewest for HLA-C alleles. The sequencing pipeline was judged likely to have produced a cluster of highly shared sequence variants as a technical artifact. When HLA alleles, especially DR and DQ, strongly co-occurred, attributing TCR associations to individual alleles was difficult. The study listed 150 to 200 TCR beta chains as associated with cytomegalovirus. In this cohort, only TCR beta chains were sequenced, and detectable features were limited by the absence of alpha or paired-chain data. A later analysis found that most CMV-associated TCR beta chains appeared HLA-restricted, with HLA associations seemingly driven largely by CMV exposure. A later analysis associated 17,000 or so TCR beta sequences with specific HLA alleles at a false discovery rate of 0.05. According to the authors, the approach could potentially be generalized to other disease states and immunological phenotypes. Because counts were too low, about 15 rarely observed V segments, including chromosome 9 orphons, were left out of the earlier analysis of roughly 600 of the donors. Most TCR sequences were seen in very few donors, while some public TCRs were found in many individuals. Because some donors lacked HLA typing at each locus, the association tests relied only on the typed subset. In both the original and validation cohorts, the classifier was reported to diagnose cytomegalovirus status with high specificity and sensitivity. In an earlier analysis of 587 of the donors, most TCR beta V segments appeared in productive rearrangements about 87% or about 30% of the time, broadly matching IMGT annotations.

To prepare the library, the immunoSEQ multiplex PCR assay was applied. The multiplex PCR relied on a mix of 60 forward primers for TCR Vbeta segments and 13 reverse primers for TCR Jbeta segments. The CDR3 region of rearranged TCR beta genes was amplified from genomic DNA with a multiplex PCR assay. Amplified TCR beta libraries were sequenced as 87-base-pair reads on the Illumina HiSeq System. As for the authors' bioinformatics: A later analysis tallied 75 million to 95 million unique TCR beta chains across the 666 repertoires, and about 10 million of those chains were shared by two or more donors. To remove PCR and sequencing errors, raw reads were error-corrected and collapsed into unique sequences using a nearest-neighbor algorithm that merged closely related sequences. V, D and J gene segments were assigned by aligning CDR3 sequences to IMGT reference sequences. For a sequence to be retained, at least a six-nucleotide match to both a V gene segment and a J gene segment was required. Rearrangements were called productive when the CDR3 lacked stop codons and stayed in frame with V and J; all others were non-productive. CDR3 was defined by IMGT convention, running from the second conserved V-encoded cysteine to the conserved J-encoded phenylalanine. The earlier analysis of 587 of the donors excluded sequences that lacked an unambiguous match to a single V gene segment. In an earlier analysis of several hundred of the donors, V segments were called functional above 56.7% productive rearrangements and were called segregating when the between-donor standard deviation exceeded 5%. A statistical classification framework was developed to diagnose cytomegalovirus status using the catalog of TCR beta chain sequences. V and J gene assignment, in a later analysis, came from comparing TCR nucleotide sequences with IMGT/GENE-DB human TR gene sequences. A later analysis assigned CDR3 sequences and most-parsimonious VDJ recombination scenarios with the TCRdist pipeline. In a later analysis, every TCR beta chain was defined by the combination of its CDR3 amino acid sequence and its V-gene family, and reads without a unique V-gene family were dropped. A later analysis removed nearly 600 highly shared, low-generation-probability nucleotide sequences to deal with suspected cross-contamination and a sequencing artifact. In a later analysis, a clonal expansion index for each public chain was calculated from normalized within-repertoire ranks of inferred template counts. A later analysis computed generation probabilities with a VDJ recombination model fitted to out-of-frame rearrangements, and checked the results against IGoR. In a later analysis, TCR-TCR, TCR-HLA and TCR-CMV co-occurrence was scored with hypergeometric tests, and a repertoire-size bias correction was applied to TCR pairs. A later analysis estimated false discovery rates by permuting HLA or CMV assignments 20 times. A later analysis grouped co-occurring TCRs with DBSCAN, adding TCRdist sequence similarity when clustering within HLA-allele-positive subsets. For co-occurrence clustering, repertoires with fewer than 30,000 or more than 120,000 public chains were excluded, along with five repertoires with anomalous nucleotide sharing. TCRdb retrieved this table from immuneACCESS and kept in-frame rearrangements only. Not all clones are present; in checked studies, unresolved V genes account for under half, and no reason is known for the remainder. Clonal size and the V and J genes are those of that table, whereas D and trimming came from the DNA. In all, the sample holds some 67,000 clones, and over 70% of those were seen once. About 8.2% of the sample goes to the ten largest clones.

The cohort consisted of 670 or so healthy bone marrow donors. At the time of sampling, all cohort members were nominally healthy, though unrecorded immune exposures were likely present. The donor tested CMV seropositive, placing the donor among the 289 seropositive members of the cohort. Every donor gave a peripheral blood sample, and the peripheral blood mononuclear cells from that sample were used for TCR beta sequencing. The Qiagen DNeasy Blood Extraction Kit was used to extract genomic DNA from the blood cell samples. A word on this clone: Which antigen it targets is not known. A read error may produce the germline difference seen at one junction end.

The CDR3 spans 15 residues, from the cysteine through the phenylalanine. The only DNA kept is the CDR3, 45 bases in frame from the first base. CDR1 and CDR2 were assigned from the germline V gene as MDHEN and SYDVKM. The chain joins TRBV28 to TRBJ2-1, with TRBD2 identical over 11 junction bases. Sequences were obtained from PBMCs. The TCR comes from a man in his sixties in good health and CMV-seropositive. The CDR3 in this case is CASNLVAGGYNEQFF. The DNA sequence is given as TGTGCCAGCAATTTAGTAGCGGGAGGGTACAATGAGCAGTTCTTC.